In this sample, the clone carrying this TCR beta chain turned up many times. Its antigen is still unknown. Samples came from axillary lymph nodes draining the breast cancer. Each CDR3 protein is one row after TCRdb ran MiXCR on the multiplex PCR reads. Counted here are 200,000 to 250,000 distinct CDR3 sequences, less than 40% occurring once; the ten biggest clones make up under 4.5%. V was clipped by 6 bases and J by 7 bases, with 15 bases between them. The CDR3 loop spans 13 amino acids. The data stem from a study of breast tumors, draining lymph nodes, adjacent tissues. General observations from the study: Compared with lymph nodes, tumors were less diverse; compared with nontumor tissue, more. Compared with basal-like, luminal-like tumors shared significantly more repertoire with nontumor tissue. The data were judged consistent with most tumor T cells coming from lymph node and expanding in tumor.

The source of this sequence is a female donor with breast cancer. Some clones in this sample may be carry-over from other donors' samples. The material sequenced was axillary lymph node tissue. The chain uses TRBV12-3 or TRBV12-4 and TRBJ1-2; perhaps TRBD1 as D (5 bases). CDR3 nucleotide sequence: TGTGCCAGCAGCCGGGGCCCGGAGGTTGGCTACACCTTC. Encoded protein: CASSRGPEVGYTF.